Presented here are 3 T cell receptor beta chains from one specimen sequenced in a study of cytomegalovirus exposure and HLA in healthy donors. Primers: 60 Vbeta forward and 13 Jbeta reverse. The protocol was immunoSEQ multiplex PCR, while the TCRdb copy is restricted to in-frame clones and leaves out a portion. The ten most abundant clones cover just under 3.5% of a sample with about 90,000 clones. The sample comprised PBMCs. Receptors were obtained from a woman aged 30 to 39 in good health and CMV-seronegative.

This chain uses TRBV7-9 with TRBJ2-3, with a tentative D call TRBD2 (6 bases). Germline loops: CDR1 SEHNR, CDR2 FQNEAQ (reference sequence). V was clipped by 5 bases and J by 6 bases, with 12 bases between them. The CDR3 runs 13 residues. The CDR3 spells CASSASGGDTQYF. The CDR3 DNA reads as TGTGCCAGCAGCGCCTCAGGAGGGGATACGCAGTATTTT.

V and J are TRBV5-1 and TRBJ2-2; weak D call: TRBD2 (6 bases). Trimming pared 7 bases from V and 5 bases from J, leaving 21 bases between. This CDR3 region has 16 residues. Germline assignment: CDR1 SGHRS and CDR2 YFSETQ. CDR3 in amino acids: CASSLLGLPRTGELFF. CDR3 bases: TGCGCCAGCTCCTTGTTGGGACTTCCGAGGACCGGGGAGCTGTTTTTT.

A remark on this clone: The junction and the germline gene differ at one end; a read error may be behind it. Here the CDR3 reads CASSLGQSGILIDKSPLHF. The CDR3 DNA reads as TGTGCCAGCAGCTTAGGACAGTCGGGGATCCTTATCGATAAGTCACCCCTCCACTTT. The J gene is TRBJ1-6, the V gene TRBV13, with D unclear. Germline lookup yields CDR1 PRHDT and CDR2 FYEKMQ (reference sequence). CDR3 length: 19 residues.